This TCR beta chain emerged from a study of T cell changes during pregnancy in multiple sclerosis. V lost 4 bases and J lost 0, with 12 bases in between. This CDR3 comprises 16 residues. Looked up from germline, CDR1 is LGHNA and CDR2 is YSLEER. The data were produced by immunoSEQ multiplex PCR, yet TCRdb's version contains in-frame clones alone and is incomplete. In the table there are roughly 70,000 clones, almost 95% of which are singletons. J is TRBJ2-2 and V is TRBV4-3, with a possible D match to TRBD1 (6 bases). This material consisted of peripheral blood, taken before pregnancy. The TCR originated in a female donor with multiple sclerosis, enrolled in a pregnancy study. CDR3 sequence (DNA): TGCGCCAGCAGCCCGCAGACAGGCGCGAACACCGGGGAGCTGTTTTTT. Its translation is CASSPQTGANTGELFF.